This T cell receptor beta chain was sequenced for a study of cytomegalovirus exposure and HLA in healthy donors. Only in-frame clones appear in the TCRdb table, and some are missing; sequencing was by immunoSEQ multiplex PCR. The sample has 150,000 to 200,000 clones, 86% seen once; the top ten hold around 6%. The sequencing sample was made of PBMCs. This TCR was recovered from a woman aged 30 to 39 in good health and CMV-seronegative.

The CDR3 sequence is CASSSRSHSNQPQHF. For the CDR3, the DNA is TGTGCCAGCAGCTCGAGGTCCCATAGCAATCAGCCCCAGCATTTT. The rearrangement joins TRBV27 to TRBJ1-5, with D uncertain. The CDR3 is 15 amino acids. CDR1 is MNHEY and CDR2 is SMNVEV in the germline V gene (reference sequence). V was trimmed by 6 bases and J by 0 bases, leaving 12 bases between them.